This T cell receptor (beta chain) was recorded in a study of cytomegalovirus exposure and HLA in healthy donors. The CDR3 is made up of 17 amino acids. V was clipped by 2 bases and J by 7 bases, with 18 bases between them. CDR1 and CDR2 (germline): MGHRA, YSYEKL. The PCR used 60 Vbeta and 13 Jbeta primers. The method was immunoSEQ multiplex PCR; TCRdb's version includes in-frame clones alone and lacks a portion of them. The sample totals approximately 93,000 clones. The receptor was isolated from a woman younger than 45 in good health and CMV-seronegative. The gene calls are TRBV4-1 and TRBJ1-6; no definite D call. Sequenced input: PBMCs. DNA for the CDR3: TGCGCCAGCAGCCAATTAAGGTCGATGGCCAGGAATTCACCCCTCCACTTT. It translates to CASSQLRSMARNSPLHF.